The clone carrying this T cell receptor (beta chain) was seen repeatedly, ten times or more. These data are taken from a study of Graves' ophthalmopathy and Graves' hyperthyroidism. The CDR3 spans 12 residues. Germline values: CDR1 MDHEN, CDR2 SYDVKM. V was trimmed by 5 bases and J by 3 bases, leaving 5 bases between them. Amplification of the TCR beta CDR3 regions used RNA transcripts (as template). An initial RT-PCR round employing HTBI primers preceded a second-round multiplex PCR. TCRdb processed the multiplex PCR reads anew with MiXCR; each CDR3 protein has one entry. The sample lists about half a million distinct CDR3 sequences, 13% to 15% occurring once. Every ophthalmopathy donor presented moderate-to-severe activity, CAS ≥3, NOSPECS ≥4 and duration under 3 months. Clinical symptoms and serum thyroxine were used for diagnosis; TRAb, thyroid ultrasound and orbital computed tomography were also relied on. The PBMCs originated from over 9 ml of fresh peripheral blood.

The gene calls are TRBV28 and TRBJ1-3; D remains ambiguous. The sequenced material came from blood. The clonotype was recovered from a woman in her 30s with Graves' ophthalmopathy. CDR3 residues: CASSTIGNTIYF. Written as DNA, the CDR3 is TGTGCCAGCAGTACCATTGGAAACACCATATATTTT.